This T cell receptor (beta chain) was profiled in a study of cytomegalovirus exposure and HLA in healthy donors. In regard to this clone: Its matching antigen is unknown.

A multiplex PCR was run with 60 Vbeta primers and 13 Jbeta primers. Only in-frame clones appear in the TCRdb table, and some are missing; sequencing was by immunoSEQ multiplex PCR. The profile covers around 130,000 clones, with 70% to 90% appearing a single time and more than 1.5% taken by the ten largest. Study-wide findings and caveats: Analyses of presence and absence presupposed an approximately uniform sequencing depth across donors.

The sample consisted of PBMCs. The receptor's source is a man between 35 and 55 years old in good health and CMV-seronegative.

CDR3 amino acids: CASSGGAVDTQYF. DNA for the CDR3: TGCGCCAGCAGCGGGGGGGCCGTAGATACGCAGTATTTT. The chain has TRBV5-1 and TRBJ2-3, with D possibly TRBD2 on 7 matching bases. Germline CDR1 SGHRS, CDR2 YFSETQ. The CDR3 has 13 amino acids. V was shortened by 4 bases and J by 5 bases, with 11 bases between the two germline ends.